The clone carrying this T cell receptor beta chain was recorded many times. The sample's treatment: PENTA 11 planned treatment interruption arm or continuous ART arm. These data come from a study of HIV-infected children after antiretroviral therapy interruption. The overall study: Recorded EBV and CMV exposure existed for most children.

Unique molecular identifiers were included in an RNA-based 3' RACE TCR library. TCRdb reanalysed the 3' RACE reads using MiXCR and keeps one entry per CDR3 protein. This sample has more than 85,000 distinct CDR3 sequences, with less than 7% found just once. This TCR derives from a pool of human donors with HIV. Source: CD45RA+ CD4+ T cells from PBMCs, pooled from several time points, taken from a donor given antiretroviral therapy, either interrupted or continuous. The subset here: naive CD4+ CD45RA+ CD45RO- T cells.

The CDR3 DNA is TGTGCCAGTAGTAAGGTGGTCACCAGATCCTACGAGCAGTACTTC. Translated, it gives CASSKVVTRSYEQYF. The rearrangement joins TRBV19 to TRBJ2-7; D gene unclear. The ends were cut back, 4 bases at V and 1 base at J, with 14 bases in the middle. The CDR3 consists of 15 residues. Germline lookup yields CDR1 LNHDA and CDR2 SQIVND (reference sequence).